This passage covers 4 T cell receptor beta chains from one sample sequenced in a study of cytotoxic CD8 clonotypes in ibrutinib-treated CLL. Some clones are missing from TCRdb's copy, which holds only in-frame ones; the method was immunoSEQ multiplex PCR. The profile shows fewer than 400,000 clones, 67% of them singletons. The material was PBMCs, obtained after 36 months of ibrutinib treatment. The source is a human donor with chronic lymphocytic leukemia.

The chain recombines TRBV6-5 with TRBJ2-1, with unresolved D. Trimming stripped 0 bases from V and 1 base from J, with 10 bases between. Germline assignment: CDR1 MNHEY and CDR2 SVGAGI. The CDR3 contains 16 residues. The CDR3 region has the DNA TGTGCCAGCAGTTACTCGGTGGGTCGGTCCTACAATGAGCAGTTCTTC. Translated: CASSYSVGRSYNEQFF.

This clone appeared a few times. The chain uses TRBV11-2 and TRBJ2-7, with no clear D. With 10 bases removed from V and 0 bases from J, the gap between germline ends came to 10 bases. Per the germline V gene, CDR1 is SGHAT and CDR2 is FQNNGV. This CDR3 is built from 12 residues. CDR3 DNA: TGTGCCACGCTTGGCACCTCCTACGAGCAGTACTTC. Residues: CATLGTSYEQYF.

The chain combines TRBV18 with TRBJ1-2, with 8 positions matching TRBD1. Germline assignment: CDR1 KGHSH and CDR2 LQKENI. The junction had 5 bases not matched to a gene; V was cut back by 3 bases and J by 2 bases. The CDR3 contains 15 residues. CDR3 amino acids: CASSPLTGVNYGYTF. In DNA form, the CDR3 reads TGTGCCAGCTCACCCCTGACAGGGGTCAACTATGGCTACACCTTC.

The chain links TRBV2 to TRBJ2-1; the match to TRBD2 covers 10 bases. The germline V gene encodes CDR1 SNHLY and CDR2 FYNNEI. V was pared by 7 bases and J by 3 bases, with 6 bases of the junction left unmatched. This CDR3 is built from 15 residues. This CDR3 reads CASTPTSGIYNEQFF. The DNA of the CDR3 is TGTGCCAGCACGCCAACTAGCGGGATCTACAATGAGCAGTTCTTC.